Presented here are 21 T cell receptor beta chains from one specimen sequenced in a study of T cells in Graves' hyperthyroidism and ophthalmopathy. The CDR3 regions of TCR beta were amplified from RNA transcripts. The TCR CDR3 was amplified in a first-round RT-PCR using the HTBI primer set. TCRdb re-called the multiplex PCR reads through MiXCR, storing one row per CDR3 protein. This sample has over 500,000 distinct CDR3 sequences, with around 13% found just once. The material sequenced was blood. The origin of the receptors is a woman aged 40 to 55 with Graves' hyperthyroidism.

In its sample, this clonotype was seen a few times. This rearrangement joins TRBV6-1 to TRBJ2-1; 12 bases agree with TRBD2. CDR1 and CDR2 (germline): MNHNS, SASEGT. Unmatched junction bases numbered 5, after V lost 7 bases and J lost 10 bases. The CDR3 is 13 residues long. The CDR3 nucleotides read TGTGCCAGCAACAGGGGGACTAGCGGGGAGCAGTTCTTC. The encoded protein is CASNRGTSGEQFF.

With regard to this clonotype: A much bigger clone sits one base away, suggesting this may be a read error. The chain recombines TRBV6-2 or TRBV6-3 with TRBJ2-2; 7 bases match TRBD2. The CDR3 contains 15 residues. Germline V gene sequence: CDR1 MNHEY, CDR2 SVGEGT. This CDR3 reads CASRTEAGNTEELFF. Written as DNA, the CDR3 is TGTGCCAGCAGGACCGAAGCGGGGAACACCGAGGAGCTGTTTTTT.

Details on this clonotype: A read error is possible here, since a much larger clone lies one base away. The chain is built from TRBV2 and TRBJ2-2; the match to TRBD2 covers 8 bases. This CDR3 has 16 amino acids. Germline CDR1 is SNHLY and CDR2 is FYNNEI. J was trimmed by 6 bases and V by 6 bases; bases with no gene match: 12. The CDR3 DNA is TGTGCCAGCAGAGTGACTAGCGTGGGAGGTGCCGGGGAGCTGTTTTTT. The encoded protein is CASRVTSVGGAGELFF. The full variable domain, rest sourced from reference TRBV2 and TRBJ2-2, is EPEVTQTPSHQVTQMGQEVILRCVPISNHLYFYWYRQILGQKVEFLVSFYNNEISEKSEIFDDQFSVERPDGSNFTLKIRSTKLEDSAMYFCASRVTSVGGAGELFFGEGSRLTVL.

The chain recombines TRBV10-3 with TRBJ1-5; tentative D call: TRBD1 (6 bases). The germline gives CDR1 ENHRY, CDR2 SYGVKD. The V gene lost 4 bases and the J gene lost 0 bases, with 7 bases spanning the gap. The CDR3 runs 14 residues. The DNA of the CDR3 is TGTGCCATCAGTGGGGACACTAGCAATCAGCCCCAGCATTTT. Translation: CAISGDTSNQPQHF.

This clonotype was picked up a small number of times. The chain links TRBV6-1 to TRBJ1-4; TRBD1 aligns across 8 bases. The CDR3 covers 15 residues. Germline V gene data show CDR1 as MNHNS and CDR2 as SASEGT. The V segment lost 6 bases and the J segment 3 bases; nucleotides outside the gene matches: 6. CDR3 nucleotide sequence: TGTGCCAGCAGGACAGGGGCTTCAGCTAATGAAAAACTGTTTTTT. This codes for CASRTGASANEKLFF.

This clonotype was seen repeatedly, ten times or more. The gene calls are TRBV27 and TRBJ1-1; a weak D match, TRBD1 (5 bases). There are 15 residues in the CDR3. V was clipped by 8 bases and J by 3 bases, with 19 bases between them. CDR1 is MNHEY, CDR2 SMNVEV, per germline (reference sequence). CDR3 amino acids: CASPPGGAQDTEAFF. The CDR3 nucleotides read TGTGCCAGCCCCCCCGGAGGGGCGCAAGACACTGAAGCTTTCTTT.

This clonotype was observed many times. The chain joins TRBV7-2 to TRBJ2-3; D unclear. The ends were cut back, 5 bases at V and 2 bases at J, with 8 bases in the middle. The CDR3 extends over 13 amino acids. The germline V gene encodes CDR1 SGHTA and CDR2 FQGNSA. The CDR3 DNA follows: TGTGCCAGCAGCAACTACTTCACAGATACGCAGTATTTT. Encoded protein: CASSNYFTDTQYF.

This clonotype was seen at least ten times. The V call is TRBV2, the J call TRBJ2-1, with 10 bases fitting TRBD1. Germline V gene data show CDR1 as SNHLY and CDR2 as FYNNEI. V dropped 3 bases and J dropped 3; count of bases not matched to a gene: 5. This CDR3 has 16 residues. For the CDR3, the DNA is TGTGCCAGCAGTGAGAGGGGACAGGGGATCTACAATGAGCAGTTCTTC. Protein: CASSERGQGIYNEQFF.

This clonotype was seen a handful of times. The rearrangement joins TRBV28 to TRBJ1-2; 9 positions match TRBD1. Trimming at V came to 8 bases and at J to 4 bases, leaving 8 bases not matched to a gene. The CDR3 totals 14 residues. Germline assignment: CDR1 MDHEN and CDR2 SYDVKM. The CDR3 DNA sequence: TGTGCCAGCGGATCTACGGGACAGGGCTATGGCTACACCTTC. Its protein is CASGSTGQGYGYTF.

This clonotype was observed at least ten times. The rearrangement joins TRBV2 to TRBJ1-2, with D unclear. The germline V and J ends were trimmed by 6 bases and 4 bases, with 9 bases remaining between them. The CDR3 runs 12 residues. CDR1 and CDR2 from the germline V gene are SNHLY and FYNNEI. CDR3 sequence (DNA): TGTGCCAGCAGCACAGAGGCCTATGGCTACACCTTC. Amino acids: CASSTEAYGYTF.

This clonotype has only a few counts. V and J are TRBV20-1 and TRBJ1-4; D is unclear. Trimming stripped 6 bases from V and 1 base from J, with 12 bases between. Germline V CDR1 and CDR2: DFQATT, SNEGSKA (reference sequence). The CDR3 contains 14 residues. In nucleotides, the CDR3 is TGCAGTGCGCTAGGCGGGCTAACTAATGAAAAACTGTTTTTT. It codes for CSALGGLTNEKLFF.

There are many counts of this clonotype. The chain combines TRBV7-8 with TRBJ2-3, with D perhaps matching TRBD2 (5 bases). This CDR3 has 18 amino acids. Germline V gene lookup returns CDR1 SGHVS and CDR2 FQNEAQ. V was pared by 5 bases and J by 2 bases, with 23 bases between. This CDR3 is CASSHITGFATYTDTQYF. In DNA, the CDR3 is TGTGCCAGCAGCCATATCACGGGATTCGCCACTTACACAGATACGCAGTATTTT. Full variable domain (remainder filled in from reference TRBV7-8 and TRBJ2-3): GAGVSQSPRYKVAKRGQDVALRCDPISGHVSLFWYQQALGQGPEFLTYFQNEAQLDKSGLPSDRFFAERPEGSVSTLKIQRTQQEDSAVYLCASSHITGFATYTDTQYFGPGTRLTVL.

This sequence joins TRBV14 and TRBJ2-1; 13 nucleotides match TRBD2. J lost 7 bases, V lost 4 bases, and 7 bases had no gene match. The CDR3 sequence is 16 residues long. CDR1 and CDR2 from the germline V gene are SGHDN and FVKESK. The CDR3 DNA reads TGTGCCAGCAGCCCTCGACTAGCGGGAGGCTGGAATGAGCAGTTCTTC. It specifies CASSPRLAGGWNEQFF.

The chain joins TRBV19 to TRBJ2-1; 9 bases are shared with TRBD2. The CDR3 runs 14 residues. Losses at the gene ends were 6 bases for V and 8 bases for J; bases not matched to a gene: 8. The germline V gene has CDR1 LNHDA and CDR2 SQIVND (reference sequence). CDR3 in amino acids: CASRPGLALHEQFF. The CDR3 DNA sequence: TGTGCCAGTAGGCCGGGACTAGCCCTCCATGAGCAGTTCTTC.

This clonotype was counted ten times or more. The chain joins TRBV18 to TRBJ2-3; 10 nucleotides line up with TRBD2. Germline trimming cut 2 bases from V and 4 bases from J; bases unmatched to any gene: 6. Germline loops: CDR1 KGHSH, CDR2 LQKENI. CDR3 length: 16 residues. The CDR3 DNA reads TGTGCCAGCTCACCAGTATCTAGCGGGAGTGCAGATACGCAGTATTTT. Amino acid sequence: CASSPVSSGSADTQYF.

This clonotype was detected ten times or more. The gene calls are TRBV11-3 and TRBJ2-5; a possible D gene is TRBD2 (6 bases). V was cut by 0 bases and J by 5 bases, with 16 bases left in between. The CDR3 covers 16 residues. CDR1 SGHNT and CDR2 YENEEA come from the germline V gene. CDR3 DNA sequence: TGTGCCAGCAGCTTAGATCCTGCGACGGCGGGGGAGACCCAGTACTTC. Translation gives CASSLDPATAGETQYF.

This clonotype was found once. The chain uses TRBV28 and TRBJ2-1; 8 bases match TRBD2. Germline V CDR1 and CDR2: MDHEN, SYDVKM. CDR3 length: 13 residues. V trimming: 11 bases; J trimming: 3 bases; junction bases outside the gene matches: 6. As DNA, the CDR3 is TGTGCCTGTCGGGAGGGCAACTACAATGAGCAGTTCTTC. It codes for CACREGNYNEQFF.

This clonotype showed up many times. The chain joins TRBV27 to TRBJ1-5; a weak D match, TRBD1 (5 bases). Trimming took off 6 bases at V and 3 bases at J, with 18 bases between the two ends. There are 16 residues in the CDR3. The germline CDR1 and CDR2 sequences are MNHEY and SMNVEV (reference sequence). The CDR3: CASSSGDLFNNQPQHF. In DNA form, the CDR3 reads TGTGCCAGCAGCTCCGGGGACCTTTTTAACAATCAGCCCCAGCATTTT.

This CDR3 reads CAADLEDRDRTYEQYF. Here the CDR3 DNA reads TGTGCCGCTGACCTGGAGGACCGGGACAGGACCTACGAGCAGTACTTC. The J gene is TRBJ2-7, the V gene TRBV2; 8 nucleotides agree with TRBD1. V shed 11 bases and J 2 bases; nucleotides not matched to a gene: 17. CDR1 SNHLY and CDR2 FYNNEI come from the germline V gene. The CDR3 contains 16 residues.

The chain combines TRBV3-1 with TRBJ2-3; possible D gene TRBD2, 6 bases. This CDR3 region has 14 residues. Trimming removed 4 bases from V and 6 bases from J, with 14 bases in between. CDR1 and CDR2 (germline): LGHDT, YNNKEL (reference sequence). CDR3 protein: CASSLRRVGDTQYF. DNA for the CDR3: TGTGCCAGCAGCCTCCGGAGGGTAGGGGATACGCAGTATTTT.

This clonotype was seen many times. This chain uses TRBV12-3 or TRBV12-4 with TRBJ1-6, with 7 bases identical to TRBD1. J was trimmed by 9 bases and V by 5 bases; bases with no gene match: 7. The CDR3 contains 14 residues. CDR3: CASSAGGTGSPLHF. The CDR3 DNA is TGTGCCAGCAGTGCAGGGGGAACGGGTTCACCCCTCCACTTT.